This T cell receptor (beta chain) was found in a study of T cell responses to AZD1222 COVID-19 vaccine. The ends lost 10 bases at V and 3 bases at J; junction bases unmatched: 3. Germline CDR1 reads SNHLY; CDR2 reads FYNNEI. The CDR3 covers 11 residues. Sequenced by immunoSEQ multiplex PCR; TCRdb stores in-frame clones only, minus some. The repertoire includes around 70,000 clones, about 90% of them detected once, and 1.3% sits in the top ten. The TCR sequence derives from an adult who received the AZD1222 COVID-19 vaccine. Sequenced here: peripheral blood, sampled 28 days after the second AZD1222 dose. The chain combines TRBV2 with TRBJ2-7; 7 nucleotides align to TRBD1. As DNA, the CDR3 is TGTGCCACCGGGACAGTCTACGAGCAGTACTTC. It codes for CATGTVYEQYF.